The 32 T cell receptor beta chains in this list originate from one sample, sequenced in a study of cytomegalovirus exposure and HLA in healthy donors. Vbeta (60) and Jbeta (13) primers were used in the PCR. The data were produced by immunoSEQ multiplex PCR, yet TCRdb's version contains in-frame clones alone and is incomplete. The sample holds 100,000 or so clones, under 85% seen once. Material for sequencing was PBMCs. These receptors all stem from a man aged 40-50 years in good health and CMV-seronegative.

The chain links TRBV2 to TRBJ2-5, with TRBD1 matching 7 bases. The CDR3 totals 14 residues. Germline V gene data show CDR1 as SNHLY and CDR2 as FYNNEI. V lost 7 bases to trimming and J lost 1 base; unmatched junction nucleotides: 6. The CDR3 here is CASNRQGLQETQYF. DNA for the CDR3: TGTGCCAGCAACCGACAGGGCCTCCAAGAGACCCAGTACTTC.

The rearrangement links TRBV30 to TRBJ2-3; perhaps TRBD1 as D (6 bases). The CDR3 has 13 amino acids. Per the germline V gene, CDR1 is GTSNPN and CDR2 is SVGIG (reference sequence). Between the trimmed V and J ends, which lost 1 base and 5 bases, there was a span of 10 bases. The CDR3 protein is CAWSGGRRDTQYF. CDR3 nucleotides: TGTGCCTGGAGTGGGGGGCGCAGAGATACGCAGTATTTT.

The chain combines TRBV27 with TRBJ1-2, with unresolved D. Trimming took off 5 bases at V and 2 bases at J, with 15 bases between the two ends. The length of the CDR3 is 15 residues. The germline V gene encodes CDR1 MNHEY and CDR2 SMNVEV (reference sequence). The CDR3 DNA reads TGTGCCAGCAGTATCCGACCCGGGTCCAACTATGGCTACACCTTC. Translation: CASSIRPGSNYGYTF.

The chain combines TRBV19 with TRBJ2-7, with D possibly TRBD2 on 5 matching bases. There are 15 residues in the CDR3. Per the germline V gene, CDR1 is LNHDA and CDR2 is SQIVND (reference sequence). Trimming removed 5 bases from V and 5 bases from J, with 19 bases in between. The CDR3 region has the DNA TGTGCCAGTAGTGTGGGTTTGGAGGATTGGAACGAGCAGTACGTC. This translates into CASSVGLEDWNEQYV.

The V call is TRBV5-4, the J call TRBJ2-5, with 9 bases that match TRBD2. The CDR3 contains 15 residues. Per the germline V gene, CDR1 is SGHNT and CDR2 is YYREEE (reference sequence). Trimming at V came to 2 bases and at J to 4 bases, leaving 6 bases not matched to a gene. The CDR3: CASSFGGGALETQYF. CDR3 nucleotides: TGTGCCAGCAGCTTCGGCGGGGGGGCATTAGAGACCCAGTACTTC.

J is TRBJ2-2 and V is TRBV11-3; no clear D. V shed 3 bases and J shed 2 bases, with 7 bases lying between them. Germline CDR1 reads SGHNT; CDR2 reads YENEEA. This CDR3 has 14 amino acids. Here the CDR3 DNA reads TGTGCCAGCAGCTTTTATCCTAACACCGGGGAGCTGTTTTTT. As protein: CASSFYPNTGELFF.

The gene calls are TRBV5-1 and TRBJ2-5; 9 bases align to TRBD2. The CDR3 totals 16 residues. Germline CDR1 and CDR2: SGHRS and YFSETQ. V trimming: 6 bases; J trimming: 5 bases; junction bases outside the gene matches: 14. The CDR3 reads CASNLGGGGAEETQYF. The CDR3, as DNA: TGCGCCAGCAACCTTGGAGGCGGGGGGGCGGAGGAGACCCAGTACTTC.

This chain uses TRBV7-9 with TRBJ1-6; D is unresolved. Deletions cut 4 bases from V and 9 bases from J, with 10 bases between. Germline assignment: CDR1 SEHNR and CDR2 FQNEAQ (reference sequence). CDR3 length equals 13 residues. CDR3: CASSSSSGSPLHF. CDR3 sequence (DNA): TGTGCCAGCAGCTCCTCATCGGGTTCACCCCTCCACTTT. Using reference TRBV7-9 and TRBJ1-6 for the parts outside the CDR3, the full variable domain is DTGVSQNPRHKITKRGQNVTFRCDPISEHNRLYWYRQTLGQGPEFLTYFQNEAQLEKSRLLSDRFSAERPKGSFSTLEIQRTEQGDSAMYLCASSSSSGSPLHFGNGTRLTVT.

This clone appeared a few times. This chain connects TRBV6-5 to TRBJ1-5; 8 positions match TRBD1. V lost 8 bases to trimming and J lost 2 bases; unmatched junction nucleotides: 5. The length of the CDR3 is 14 residues. Germline CDR1 MNHEY, CDR2 SVGAGI. The CDR3 reads CASAGRGRNQPQHF. The DNA of the CDR3 is TGTGCCAGCGCAGGCAGGGGGCGCAATCAGCCCCAGCATTTT.

The gene calls are TRBV7-2 and TRBJ2-3, with 8 bases lining up with TRBD2. The CDR3 runs 15 residues. The germline gives CDR1 SGHTA, CDR2 FQGNSA. V was pared by 5 bases and J by 2 bases, with 6 bases of the junction left unmatched. Written as DNA, the CDR3 is TGTGCCAGCAGCCTCAGCGGGGGCCTCACAGATACGCAGTATTTT. Protein: CASSLSGGLTDTQYF.

The genes are TRBV25-1 and TRBJ2-7; D is undetermined. This CDR3 region has 12 residues. Germline loops: CDR1 MGHDK, CDR2 SYGVNS. Trimming pared 1 base from V and 5 bases from J, leaving 6 bases between. The CDR3 loop is CASSEFRNEQYF. The CDR3 region has the DNA TGTGCCAGCAGTGAATTCAGGAACGAGCAGTACTTC.

The chain has TRBV28 and TRBJ2-1, with 7 positions matching TRBD1. The length of the CDR3 is 20 residues. V was pared by 4 bases and J by 0 bases, with 18 bases of the junction left unmatched. CDR1 MDHEN and CDR2 SYDVKM come from the germline V gene. This CDR3 reads CASSSSNRGNWISSYNEQFF. DNA for the CDR3: TGTGCCAGCAGTTCTTCAAACAGGGGAAACTGGATCAGCTCCTACAATGAGCAGTTCTTC.

This clone was found once. V and J are TRBV6-5 and TRBJ2-7; 8 bases match TRBD2. The V segment lost 5 bases and the J segment 1 base; nucleotides outside the gene matches: 1. Germline assignment: CDR1 MNHEY and CDR2 SVGAGI. The CDR3 is made up of 13 amino acids. CDR3 sequence (DNA): TGTGCCAGCAGTCGGGAGGGATCCTACGAGCAGTACTTC. Translation gives CASSREGSYEQYF.

In this sample, this clone turned up many times. This chain connects TRBV28 to TRBJ1-1, with TRBD1 matching 9 bases. In germline, CDR1 is MDHEN, CDR2 SYDVKM. The CDR3 totals 14 residues. Trimming cost V 7 bases and J 3 bases; bases outside gene matches: 6. The CDR3 loop reads CASIFGTGYTEAFF. Written as DNA, the CDR3 is TGTGCCAGCATCTTCGGGACAGGGTACACTGAAGCTTTCTTT.

V usage is TRBV29-1 and J usage is TRBJ2-5; D perhaps matches TRBD2 (6 bases). CDR3 length: 14 residues. Per germline, CDR1 SQVTM and CDR2 ANQGSEA. V lost 6 bases and J lost 4, with 18 bases in between. CDR3 bases: TGCAGCGTGGGAGGACTGAGCATCGGAGAGACCCAGTACTTC. It specifies CSVGGLSIGETQYF.

V gene TRBV11-2 combines with J gene TRBJ2-3; 9 bases align to TRBD2. The germline V gene has CDR1 SGHAT and CDR2 FQNNGV. Germline trimming cut 0 bases from V and 1 base from J; bases unmatched to any gene: 8. This CDR3 is built from 18 residues. The CDR3 DNA is TGTGCCAGCAGCTTAGATGTGCAAGCGGGGGGCCGCACAGATACGCAGTATTTT. It yields the protein CASSLDVQAGGRTDTQYF.

The genes are TRBV11-2 and TRBJ1-4; unclear D gene. The CDR3 consists of 15 residues. The V end lost 4 bases, the J end lost 3 bases, and 12 bases lay between the germline ends. CDR1 and CDR2 (germline): SGHAT, FQNNGV. The CDR3 is CASSSRAGANEKLFF. DNA for the CDR3: TGTGCCAGCAGCTCCCGGGCGGGCGCTAATGAAAAACTGTTTTTT. Filled out from reference TRBV11-2 and TRBJ1-4, the complete variable domain reads EAGVAQSPRYKIIEKRQSVAFWCNPISGHATLYWYQQILGQGPKLLIQFQNNGVVDDSQLPKDRFSAERLKGVDSTLKIQPAKLEDSAVYLCASSSRAGANEKLFFGSGTQLSVL.

The chain joins TRBV11-2 to TRBJ1-2; no reliable D call. The CDR3 loop spans 13 amino acids. The germline V and J ends were trimmed by 5 bases and 7 bases, with 14 bases remaining between them. CDR1 is SGHAT, CDR2 FQNNGV, per germline. The CDR3 here is CASSPRGPLGYTF. The CDR3 region has the DNA TGTGCCAGCAGCCCGCGGGGTCCACTTGGCTACACCTTC.

As concerns this clone: At one boundary the junction diverges from the germline segment, which might be a read error. Additional DNA sequences in this sample encode the identical CDR3. V usage is TRBV30 and J usage is TRBJ1-6, with a weak D call TRBD1 (5 bases). Per the germline V gene, CDR1 is GTSNPN and CDR2 is SVGIG (reference sequence). The CDR3 loop spans 14 amino acids. This CDR3 reads CAWSSTAQNSPLHF. In nucleotides, the CDR3 is TGTGCCTGGAGCTCGACAGCACAAAATTCCCCCCTCCACTTT. Filled out from reference TRBV30 and TRBJ1-6, the complete variable domain reads SQTIHQWPATLVQPVGSPLSLECTVEGTSNPNLYWYRQAAGRGLQLLFYSVGIGQISSEVPQNLSASRPQDRQFILSSKKLLLSDSGFYLCAWSSTAQNSPLHFGNGTRLTVT.

This clone was detected a few times. The chain combines TRBV6-1 with TRBJ2-5, with 7 bases lining up with TRBD2. The CDR3 contains 14 residues. Germline-derived CDR1 and CDR2 are MNHNS and SASEGT. Unmatched junction bases numbered 9, after V lost 6 bases and J lost 5 bases. CDR3 DNA sequence: TGTGCCAGCAGCGGTCGGGGGAGGGAGGAGACCCAGTACTTC. This encodes CASSGRGREETQYF.

With regard to this clone: One end of the junction is discordant with germline, which a read error may explain. The chain uses TRBV11-3 and TRBJ2-7; the match to TRBD2 covers 7 bases. Germline CDR1 reads SGHNT; CDR2 reads YENEEA. This CDR3 has 14 amino acids. The CDR3 region has the DNA TGTGCCAGCAGCTTAGGTGCTAGCGGATACAAGCAGCACTTC. Translation: CASSLGASGYKQHF.

This clone was found a few times. J is TRBJ2-1 and V is TRBV6-5, with no clear D. Germline V CDR1 and CDR2: MNHEY, SVGAGI. V was shortened by 5 bases and J by 10 bases, with 18 bases between the two germline ends. The CDR3 is 14 residues long. CDR3 loop: CASSTAGFSQEQFF. In DNA form, the CDR3 reads TGTGCCAGCAGTACCGCCGGGTTCTCGCAAGAGCAGTTCTTC.

The chain carries TRBV6-1 and TRBJ2-3; 10 bases match TRBD2. CDR3 length equals 17 residues. With 4 bases clipped from V and 1 base from J, the junction kept 8 bases outside the gene matches. The V gene's germline CDR1 is MNHNS and CDR2 SASEGT. The CDR3 is CASSGPSGGLGTDTQYF. DNA of the CDR3: TGTGCCAGCAGTGGGCCTAGCGGGGGTTTGGGCACAGATACGCAGTATTTT.

V is TRBV11-3 and J is TRBJ2-1; D is perhaps TRBD1 (7 bases). This CDR3 comprises 14 residues. Germline V gene sequence: CDR1 SGHNT, CDR2 YENEEA. Deletions cut 8 bases from V and 7 bases from J, with 18 bases between. The CDR3 DNA follows: TGTGCCAGCTCCCCAGGGGGGCTATTGAATGAGCAGTTCTTC. This translates into CASSPGGLLNEQFF.

This chain links TRBV5-1 with TRBJ2-3; TRBD2 might be the D (6 bases). V gave up 6 bases and J gave up 2 bases, with 13 bases separating them. Germline values: CDR1 SGHRS, CDR2 YFSETQ. CDR3 length: 14 amino acids. CDR3 residues: CASTPGTVTDTQYF. The CDR3 DNA is TGCGCCAGCACACCCGGGACTGTCACAGATACGCAGTATTTT.

The rearrangement uses TRBV9 and TRBJ2-1; D may be TRBD1 (5 bases). Trimming pared 1 base from V and 5 bases from J, leaving 10 bases between. This CDR3 is 14 amino acids long. Germline CDR1 reads SGDLS; CDR2 reads YYNGEE. The CDR3 sequence is CASSVSSGNNEQFF. CDR3 nucleotides: TGTGCCAGCAGCGTATCGTCAGGGAACAATGAGCAGTTCTTC.

The gene calls are TRBV19 and TRBJ2-5; 11 bases fit TRBD2. V trimming: 4 bases; J trimming: 4 bases; junction bases outside the gene matches: 11. The CDR3 spans 17 residues. CDR1 and CDR2 (germline): LNHDA, SQIVND (reference sequence). The CDR3 region has the DNA TGTGCCAGTAGTAGGGCGGTTCTAGCGGGGGGAGGAGAGACCCAGTACTTC. It encodes CASSRAVLAGGGETQYF.

V and J are TRBV10-2 and TRBJ1-1; TRBD1 matches 9 bases. Germline lookup yields CDR1 WSHSY and CDR2 SAAADI. This CDR3 has 14 amino acids. Losses at the gene ends were 5 bases for V and 5 bases for J; bases not matched to a gene: 6. CDR3: CASSSGTGRTEAFF. The CDR3 DNA reads TGCGCCAGCAGTTCCGGGACAGGGAGGACTGAAGCTTTCTTT.

Worth noting for this clone: The junction shows a germline mismatch at one end, possibly a read error. Other DNA sequences in this sample translate to the same CDR3. V usage is TRBV11-2 and J usage is TRBJ2-1, with 7 bases aligning to TRBD2. Germline CDR1 SGHAT, CDR2 FQNNGV. The CDR3 is 15 residues long. This CDR3 is CASSSRLAAYNEQFF. The CDR3 nucleotides are TGTGCCAGCAGCAGTCGGCTAGCGGCTTACAACGAGCAGTTCTTC.

The V gene is TRBV11-2, the J gene TRBJ2-1; D perhaps matches TRBD1 (6 bases). This CDR3 has 14 residues. Germline V lookup: CDR1 SGHAT, CDR2 FQNNGV. V shed 5 bases and J shed 9 bases, with 17 bases lying between them. CDR3 in amino acids: CASSRMAGAGEQFF. CDR3 nucleotides: TGTGCCAGCAGCCGGATGGCAGGGGCGGGTGAGCAGTTCTTC.

The chain is built from TRBV6-4 and TRBJ2-1; D perhaps matches TRBD2 (5 bases). The CDR3 has 14 residues. The ends were cut back, 4 bases at V and 10 bases at J, with 17 bases in the middle. Germline V gives CDR1 MRHNA, CDR2 SNTAGT. CDR3 bases: TGTGCCAGCAGTGTTTCGGACGGCGGCGGGGAGCAGTTCTTC. The encoded protein is CASSVSDGGGEQFF.

The CDR3 nucleotides are TGCGCCAGCAGCTTTATGACTAGCGGGTCTCTAGCCAAAAACATTCAGTACTTC. Its translation: CASSFMTSGSLAKNIQYF. J is TRBJ2-4 and V is TRBV5-1, with 10 bases identical to TRBD2. Germline trimming cut 2 bases from V and 0 bases from J; bases unmatched to any gene: 8. There are 18 residues in the CDR3. Germline V gene sequence: CDR1 SGHRS, CDR2 YFSETQ.